A single sample is the source of the 27 T cell receptor beta chains below, sequenced in a study of read filtering for tumor transcriptome and immune sequencing. The library was built from 400 ng RNA with molecular barcoded adaptors for alpha/delta and beta/gamma chains. In TCRdb, the reads were re-called with MiXCR into one record per CDR3 protein. The data contain tens of thousands of distinct CDR3 sequences, roughly an eighth of them singletons. Sequenced sample: a population of CD138-negative cells sorted from bone marrow. The receptors were sampled from a donor at least 40 years old with multiple myeloma.

This clonotype was seen at least ten times. The genes are TRBV4-2 and TRBJ2-5; D is tentatively TRBD1 or TRBD2 (5 bases each). Germline V gene lookup returns CDR1 LGHNA and CDR2 YNFKEQ. V shed 0 bases and J shed 4 bases, with 9 bases lying between them. The CDR3 loop spans 14 amino acids. CDR3 region: CASSQDYGGETQYF. CDR3 nucleotide sequence: TGTGCCAGCAGCCAAGACTATGGGGGAGAGACCCAGTACTTC.

This clonotype was detected a few times. The chain joins TRBV5-1 to TRBJ2-1, with D uncertain. This CDR3 is built from 12 residues. Deletions cut 3 bases from V and 8 bases from J, with 9 bases between. The germline V gene encodes CDR1 SGHRS and CDR2 YFSETQ. The CDR3 region has the DNA TGCGCCAGCAGCTCCCACCTGGATGAGCAGTTCTTC. Translated, it gives CASSSHLDEQFF.

This clonotype was detected ten times or more. This chain uses TRBV12-3 or TRBV12-4 with TRBJ2-3; 7 bases fit TRBD1. This CDR3 is built from 16 residues. The J segment lost 1 base and the V segment lost 6 bases, leaving 10 bases of the junction unmatched. DNA of the CDR3: TGTGCCAGCAGGGCAAACCTAGGGGGCGGCACAGATACGCAGTATTTT. Its translation is CASRANLGGGTDTQYF.

This clonotype was recorded many times. V is TRBV6-4 and J is TRBJ2-2, with no clear D. V lost 4 bases and J 6 bases, leaving 12 bases between the germline ends. Germline V lookup: CDR1 MRHNA, CDR2 SNTAGT. CDR3 length equals 14 residues. The CDR3 here is CASSVSIYSGELFF. The CDR3 bases are TGTGCCAGCAGTGTTTCGATCTATTCCGGGGAGCTGTTTTTT.

This clonotype was counted ten times or more. The gene calls are TRBV4-1 and TRBJ2-5; D perhaps matches TRBD1 (6 bases). Deletions cut 2 bases from V and 6 bases from J, with 13 bases between. CDR1 and CDR2 from the germline V gene are MGHRA and YSYEKL. This CDR3 has 14 amino acids. The CDR3, as DNA: TGCGCCAGCAGCCAACCCACAGGGTTAAAGACCCAGTACTTC. This translates into CASSQPTGLKTQYF.

The chain has TRBV6-5 and TRBJ2-7; 8 bases fit TRBD2. This CDR3 spans 15 amino acids. V lost 2 bases, J lost 8 bases, and 11 bases stayed unmatched. Germline assignment: CDR1 MNHEY and CDR2 SVGAGI. CDR3 amino acids: CASSYGTSFSYKQYF. CDR3 DNA sequence: TGTGCCAGCAGTTACGGGACTAGTTTCAGCTATAAGCAGTACTTC.

The V gene is TRBV20-1, the J gene TRBJ2-3; weak D call: TRBD2 (5 bases). With 3 bases removed from V and 1 base from J, the gap between germline ends came to 11 bases. Germline V CDR1 and CDR2: DFQATT, SNEGSKA (reference sequence). This CDR3 has 14 residues. CDR3 protein: CSARGSFGTDTQYF. In DNA form, the CDR3 reads TGCAGTGCTAGGGGGAGTTTCGGCACAGATACGCAGTATTTT.

This clonotype came up a few times. The chain links TRBV20-1 to TRBJ2-7; tentatively, D is TRBD1 (5 bases). V lost 1 base and J 6 bases, leaving 22 bases between the germline ends. The CDR3 has 16 amino acids. Germline-derived CDR1 and CDR2 are DFQATT and SNEGSKA (reference sequence). The CDR3, as DNA: TGCAGTGCTAGAGCAGGTTTGGGCAGGGTTGGTGGCGAGCAGTACTTC. Translation: CSARAGLGRVGGEQYF.

Ten or more counts support this clonotype. The chain is built from TRBV6-2 or TRBV6-3 and TRBJ1-1; possibly TRBD1 for D (6 bases). V shed 4 bases and J shed 0 bases, with 9 bases lying between them. Germline lookup yields CDR1 MNHEY and CDR2 SVGEGT. This CDR3 is built from 14 residues. The CDR3 DNA follows: TGTGCCAGCAGTTTGAGGGGGATGAACACTGAAGCTTTCTTT. It specifies CASSLRGMNTEAFF.

This clonotype appeared many times. This rearrangement joins TRBV27 to TRBJ2-3, with 7 positions matching TRBD2. V lost 8 bases, J lost 4 bases, and 15 bases stayed unmatched. This CDR3 has 16 residues. The germline V gene has CDR1 MNHEY and CDR2 SMNVEV (reference sequence). The CDR3 DNA follows: TGTGCCAGCCGGGAGCGGGATTTCGTCAGAGCAGATACGCAGTATTTT. Translation gives CASRERDFVRADTQYF.

Many counts were recorded for this clonotype. The chain has TRBV20-1 and TRBJ2-7, with D perhaps given as TRBD1 or TRBD2 (6 bases each). There are 14 residues in the CDR3. The V and J ends lost 1 base and 6 bases respectively, with 16 bases between them. The germline V gene has CDR1 DFQATT and CDR2 SNEGSKA (reference sequence). The CDR3 DNA is TGCAGTGCTAGAGTCCAGGGGAGGAGGCGCGAGCAGTACTTC. Translation: CSARVQGRRREQYF.

This clonotype was recorded many times. V gene TRBV4-1 combines with J gene TRBJ2-7; D is undetermined. Germline assignment: CDR1 MGHRA and CDR2 YSYEKL. The germline V and J ends were trimmed by 4 bases and 2 bases, with 12 bases remaining between them. CDR3 size: 14 residues. The CDR3 DNA sequence: TGCGCCAGCAGCCCCCGAGGCCGGACCTACGAGCAGTACTTC. It translates to CASSPRGRTYEQYF.

This clonotype was picked up a small number of times. This chain uses TRBV7-9 with TRBJ1-5, with TRBD1 identical over 7 bases. V was clipped by 1 base and J by 5 bases; unmatched bases: 11. From germline, CDR1 is SEHNR and CDR2 FQNEAQ (reference sequence). The CDR3 contains 17 residues. CDR3 in amino acids: CASSLVTGNIGDQPQHF. The DNA for the CDR3 is TGTGCCAGCAGCTTAGTGACAGGGAATATTGGGGATCAGCCCCAGCATTTT.

In its sample, this clonotype was seen many times. The chain recombines TRBV24-1 with TRBJ2-7; D remains ambiguous. Germline loops: CDR1 KGHDR, CDR2 SFDVKD. The CDR3 spans 12 residues. V was pared by 7 bases and J by 5 bases, with 11 bases between. The CDR3, as DNA: TGTGCCACCAGCTCCAGCACCAACGAGCAGTACTTC. It encodes CATSSSTNEQYF.

About this clonotype itself: A read error may explain this, as a much larger clone is one base away. The genes are TRBV7-3 and TRBJ2-1; 11 bases agree with TRBD2. This CDR3 region has 17 residues. CDR1 is SGHTA and CDR2 is FQGTGA in the germline V gene. CDR3 sequence (DNA): TGTGCCAGCAGCGCACTGAAAACTAGCGGGAGCTACAATGGGCAGTTCTTC. Encoded protein: CASSALKTSGSYNGQFF.

This clonotype was counted ten times or more. This sequence joins TRBV6-6 and TRBJ2-3; D not certain. The CDR3 has 12 residues. Per germline, CDR1 MNHNY and CDR2 SVGAGI (reference sequence). V was shortened by 4 bases and J by 4 bases, with 6 bases between the two germline ends. Here the CDR3 reads CASSFTADTQYF. The DNA for the CDR3 is TGTGCCAGCAGTTTTACAGCAGATACGCAGTATTTT.

Many counts were recorded for this clonotype. The V and J genes are TRBV5-1 and TRBJ2-5; D remains ambiguous. Trimming removed 4 bases from V and 1 base from J, with 2 bases in between. In germline, CDR1 is SGHRS, CDR2 YFSETQ. There are 11 residues in the CDR3. DNA of the CDR3: TGCGCCAGCAGCCGCCAAGAGACCCAGTACTTC. It is translated as CASSRQETQYF.

Many counts were recorded for this clonotype. The chain couples TRBV5-1 to TRBJ2-3, with 9 nucleotides matching TRBD2. This CDR3 has 14 amino acids. CDR1 is SGHRS, CDR2 YFSETQ, per germline. V lost 5 bases and J lost 5; bases outside the gene matches: 6. The CDR3 bases are TGCGCCAGCAGGTTAGCGGGAGTAGAAGATACGCAGTATTTT. Protein product: CASRLAGVEDTQYF. Full variable domain (remainder filled in from reference TRBV5-1 and TRBJ2-3): KAGVTQTPRYLIKTRGQQVTLSCSPISGHRSVSWYQQTPGQGLQFLFEYFSETQRNKGNFPGRFSGRQFSNSRSEMNVSTLELGDSALYLCASRLAGVEDTQYFGPGTRLTVL.

This clonotype was seen more than once but under ten times. The chain combines TRBV7-3 with TRBJ2-1; 10 bases line up with TRBD1. With 5 bases clipped from V and 6 bases from J, the junction kept 7 bases outside the gene matches. The CDR3 runs to 15 residues. Germline V gene data show CDR1 as SGHTA and CDR2 as FQGTGA. The CDR3 region has the DNA TGTGCCAGCAGCCCCACCGGGACAGGGGTCAATGAGCAGTTCTTC. Protein sequence: CASSPTGTGVNEQFF.

This clonotype was found many times. A read error may explain this, as a much larger clone is one base away. The chain joins TRBV5-1 to TRBJ2-1, with D possibly being TRBD2 (5 bases). The CDR3 is 15 amino acids. Looked up from germline, CDR1 is SGHRS and CDR2 is YFSETQ. CDR3 in amino acids: CASSPRADYYNGQFF. The CDR3 nucleotides read TGCGCCAGCAGCCCGAGGGCAGACTATTACAATGGGCAGTTCTTC.

This clonotype was counted ten times or more. This sequence joins TRBV7-9 and TRBJ2-2, with no clear D. CDR1 and CDR2 from the germline V gene are SEHNR and FQNEAQ (reference sequence). Trimming took 2 bases from V and 7 from J, leaving 5 bases between them. CDR3 length: 12 residues. The DNA for the CDR3 is TGTGCCAGCAGCTTACGGGTCGGGGAGCTGTTTTTT. It is translated as CASSLRVGELFF.

This clonotype has a count of ten or more. The conserved phenylalanine or tryptophan is not found at the CDR3 terminus, so this likely reflects a read error. This chain joins TRBV6-6 and TRBJ1-1; D is uncertain. There are 13 residues in the CDR3. Per the germline V gene, CDR1 is MNHNY and CDR2 is SVGAGI (reference sequence). The ends were cut back, 2 bases at V and 8 bases at J, with 12 bases in the middle. As DNA, the CDR3 is TGTGCCAGCAGTTACGGGCAGCAAACCGAAGCTTTCTCT. This gives the protein CASSYGQQTEAFS.

The table lists this clonotype with many counts. CDR3 sequence reads: CASSGQGASSDTQYF. In DNA form, the CDR3 reads TGCGCCAGCAGCGGACAGGGGGCTTCGTCAGATACGCAGTATTTT. V and J are TRBV5-1 and TRBJ2-3, with 11 bases lining up with TRBD1. Germline V gives CDR1 SGHRS, CDR2 YFSETQ. Trimming took 4 bases from V and 4 from J; bases not matched to a gene: 5. The CDR3 loop spans 15 amino acids.

In this sample, this clonotype turned up many times. V is TRBV27 and J is TRBJ2-2, with TRBD2 matching 9 bases. Germline CDR1 MNHEY, CDR2 SMNVEV (reference sequence). V lost 6 bases to trimming and J lost 3 bases; unmatched junction nucleotides: 5. This CDR3 is built from 15 residues. The CDR3 nucleotides read TGTGCCAGCAGGGGCCTAGCGGGGTACACCGGGGAGCTGTTTTTT. Residues: CASRGLAGYTGELFF.

This clonotype was seen at least ten times. This sequence joins TRBV20-1 and TRBJ1-6; no definite D call. Germline assignment: CDR1 DFQATT and CDR2 SNEGSKA (reference sequence). The CDR3 loop spans 13 amino acids. Trimming cost V 6 bases and J 10 bases, with 16 bases left between them. The CDR3 here is CSAQRDSRSPLHF. Written as DNA, the CDR3 is TGCAGTGCGCAACGGGATTCACGGTCACCCCTCCACTTT.

This clonotype was found many times. The rearrangement uses TRBV3-1 and TRBJ2-7; D remains unclear. The V gene's germline CDR1 is LGHDT and CDR2 YNNKEL (reference sequence). The CDR3 is 15 residues long. Trimming shortened V by 0 bases and J by 3 bases, and 12 bases separated the two germline ends. The CDR3 region has the DNA TGTGCCAGCAGCCAAGATTTGAACCCTATCTACGAGCAGTACTTC. Its protein product is CASSQDLNPIYEQYF.

This clonotype was observed at least ten times. CDR3 nucleotide sequence: TGTGCCAGCAATGCGTGGGAGCGCAGGGGCCATGAGCAGTTCTTC. Its translation: CASNAWERRGHEQFF. This chain connects TRBV6-6 to TRBJ2-1, with D tentatively TRBD1 (6 bases). The germline V and J ends were trimmed by 7 bases and 8 bases, with 21 bases remaining between them. Germline V gene lookup returns CDR1 MNHNY and CDR2 SVGAGI (reference sequence). The CDR3 has 15 residues.